The 6 T cell receptor beta chains presented below share a single source sample, sequenced in a study of blood T cell repertoires in COVID-19. TCRdb's table, derived via immunoSEQ multiplex PCR, lists solely in-frame clones and lacks some. Of about 180,000 clones listed, about 80% are singletons. The sequenced material came from peripheral blood. These receptors were taken from a human donor in a cohort sampled during active COVID-19.

This clone was seen only a few times. The chain recombines TRBV18 with TRBJ1-1; 9 nucleotides match TRBD1. V was pared by 5 bases and J by 5 bases, with 9 bases of the junction left unmatched. In germline, CDR1 is KGHSH, CDR2 LQKENI. This CDR3 has 15 residues. CDR3 sequence (DNA): TGTGCCAGCTCAATATTGGGACAGGGAGAAACTGAAGCTTTCTTT. It specifies CASSILGQGETEAFF.

This chain joins TRBV28 and TRBJ2-7; D might be TRBD1 (6 bases). V lost 8 bases and J lost 4, with 18 bases in between. The length of the CDR3 is 14 residues. From germline, CDR1 is MDHEN and CDR2 SYDVKM. CDR3 DNA: TGTGCCAGCTCCCCCGGTGGACAGTTATACGAGCAGTACTTC. It specifies CASSPGGQLYEQYF. The whole variable domain, filled in from reference TRBV28 and TRBJ2-7, reads DVKVTQSSRYLVKRTGEKVFLECVQDMDHENMFWYRQDPGLGLRLIYFSYDVKMKEKGDIPEGYSVSREKKERFSLILESASTNQTSMYLCASSPGGQLYEQYFGPGTRLTVT.

The V gene is TRBV11-3, the J gene TRBJ2-2, with D unresolved. This CDR3 is 15 amino acids long. V was trimmed by 3 bases and J by 6 bases, leaving 14 bases between them. Per germline, CDR1 SGHNT and CDR2 YENEEA. Here the CDR3 DNA reads TGTGCCAGCAGCTTCAGCAGCCGAGGTCCCGGGGAGCTGTTTTTT. This encodes CASSFSSRGPGELFF.

V is TRBV4-3 and J is TRBJ1-1; possible D gene TRBD1, 5 bases. Germline V gene lookup returns CDR1 LGHNA and CDR2 YSLEER. V gave up 2 bases and J gave up 5 bases, with 9 bases separating them. The CDR3 length is 13 residues. CDR3 region: CASSQPGGTEAFF. The CDR3 region has the DNA TGCGCCAGCAGCCAACCTGGGGGGACTGAAGCTTTCTTT.

V is TRBV5-1 and J is TRBJ1-1, with D hard to call. This CDR3 has 14 residues. Per germline, CDR1 SGHRS and CDR2 YFSETQ. The V end lost 0 bases, the J end lost 4 bases, and 10 bases lay between the germline ends. The CDR3 sequence is CASSLGGMGTEAFF. Here the CDR3 DNA reads TGCGCCAGCAGCTTGGGAGGGATGGGCACTGAAGCTTTCTTT.

The chain combines TRBV19 with TRBJ1-2, with 9 bases lining up with TRBD1. The CDR3 is 14 amino acids. Germline V lookup: CDR1 LNHDA, CDR2 SQIVND (reference sequence). V was pared by 5 bases and J by 7 bases, with 8 bases of the junction left unmatched. CDR3 DNA: TGTGCCAGTAGTGCAACAGGGGGCGGTGTTGGCTACACCTTC. As protein: CASSATGGGVGYTF.